One T cell receptor beta chain is described in this entry. Its antigen is not identified. Alongside CTLA-4 blockade with ipilimumab, patients with chemo-refractory metastatic non-small-cell lung cancer received focal radiation. This record comes from a study of radiotherapy plus CTLA-4 blockade in lung cancer. Background on the study: Disease control was seen in 31% of patients, objective responses in around 17%. Points from the study as a whole: Early blood T cell clone dynamics reportedly forecast response best, with interferon-beta. Peripheral blood showed expansion of tumor-derived TCR clones after radiotherapy and ipilimumab.

Germline V lookup: CDR1 MDHEN, CDR2 SYDVKM. Trimming removed 5 bases from V and 3 bases from J; junction bases left unmatched: 8. CDR3 length: 15 residues. Data came from immunoSEQ multiplex PCR; TCRdb stores just in-frame clones and leaves some out. The repertoire holds about 73,000 clones, with around 87% as singletons. The sample in question was peripheral blood, obtained from a patient treated with radiotherapy plus ipilimumab. This sequence was found in a human donor with non-small cell lung cancer that progressed on radiotherapy plus ipilimumab. The rearrangement joins TRBV28 to TRBJ2-3; 7 bases fit TRBD1. In DNA, the CDR3 is TGTGCCAGCAGTCTCAACAGGGGAAGTACAGATACGCAGTATTTT. It codes for CASSLNRGSTDTQYF.